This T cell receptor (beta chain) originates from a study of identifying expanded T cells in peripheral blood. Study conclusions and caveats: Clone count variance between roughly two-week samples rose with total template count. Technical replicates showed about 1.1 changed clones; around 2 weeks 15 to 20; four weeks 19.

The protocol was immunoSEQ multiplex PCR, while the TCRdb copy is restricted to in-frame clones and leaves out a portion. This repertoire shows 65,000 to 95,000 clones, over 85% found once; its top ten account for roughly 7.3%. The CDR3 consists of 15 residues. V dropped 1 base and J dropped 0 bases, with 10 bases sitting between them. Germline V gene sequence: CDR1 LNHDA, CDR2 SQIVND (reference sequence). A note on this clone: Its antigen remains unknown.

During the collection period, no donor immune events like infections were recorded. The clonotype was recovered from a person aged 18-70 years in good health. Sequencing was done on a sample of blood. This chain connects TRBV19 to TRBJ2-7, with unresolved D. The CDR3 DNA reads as TGTGCCAGTAGTATAGGGCCAGATGCCTCCTACGAGCAGTACTTC. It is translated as CASSIGPDASYEQYF.